This paragraph reports one T cell receptor beta chain. Its antigen is currently unknown. Using its own MiXCR run on the 5' RACE reads, TCRdb lists one record per CDR3 protein. The sample carries fewer than 700,000 distinct CDR3 sequences, roughly 17% recorded once. The data stem from a study of T-cell memory formation after mild COVID-19. General observations from the study: Pre-infection memory showed some responding clones, and this suggested that cross-reactive memory joined. A balance of CD4 and CD8 characterized clones contracting day 15 to 85, whereas later expanders leaned CD4+. Mostly located in CM and EM were contracting CD4+ clones, with contracting CD8+ clones located in EMRA.

The CDR3 consists of 12 residues. CDR1 SGHDT and CDR2 YYEEEE come from the germline V gene. V was cut by 4 bases and J by 5 bases, with 9 bases left in between. The sequence was obtained from an adult woman who had mild COVID-19 (a few samples of this study predate the infection). Cell type and time point are not known. V is TRBV5-6 and J is TRBJ1-1; unclear D gene. The sequenced sample consisted of PBMCs or a T cell subset sorted from them (not recorded which). The CDR3 here is CASSPGSTEAFF. CDR3 bases: TGTGCCAGCAGCCCGGGTTCGACTGAAGCTTTCTTT.